The 30 T cell receptor beta chains below were found in one sample sequenced in a study of regulatory and conventional T cells in RAG deficiency. Blood CD4+ CD25-high CD127-low regulatory T cells supplied the genomic DNA template. Repertoires were generated with immunoSEQ multiplex PCR, while TCRdb's copy carries only in-frame clones and drops some. In the table there are tens of thousands of clones, just over 90% of which are singletons. The same data also went into a second study, on regulatory T cells. From that report: The PCR used 52 TRBV and 13 TRBJ primers.

The specimen sequenced was Tregs sorted from blood. The origin of the receptors is a human donor in good health.

V is TRBV5-1 and J is TRBJ1-2; no clear D gene. V was clipped by 0 bases and J by 2 bases, with 8 bases between them. Germline-derived CDR1 and CDR2 are SGHRS and YFSETQ. The CDR3 is 14 residues long. Here the CDR3 DNA reads TGCGCCAGCAGCTTGGTGACCGGCAACTATGGCTACACCTTC. This gives the protein CASSLVTGNYGYTF.

J is TRBJ1-4 and V is TRBV18; no definite D call. The CDR3 length is 12 residues. Trimming removed 2 bases at V and 8 bases at J, with 6 bases between. Germline CDR1 and CDR2: KGHSH and LQKENI. This CDR3 is CASSPIEEKLFF. Written as DNA, the CDR3 is TGTGCCAGCTCACCAATCGAGGAAAAACTGTTTTTT.

The genes are TRBV5-5 and TRBJ2-5, with D tentatively TRBD1 (5 bases). CDR3 length: 17 amino acids. Germline V gene sequence: CDR1 SGHKS, CDR2 YYEKEE (reference sequence). Trimming removed 1 base at V and 3 bases at J, with 19 bases between. Here the CDR3 reads CASSLRGIAGFKETQYF. CDR3 coding DNA: TGTGCCAGCAGCTTGAGGGGAATAGCTGGGTTCAAAGAGACCCAGTACTTC. Drawing the rest from reference TRBV5-5 and TRBJ2-5, the complete variable domain is DAGVTQSPTHLIKTRGQQVTLRCSPISGHKSVSWYQQVLGQGPQFIFQYYEKEERGRGNFPDRFSARQFPNYSSELNVNALLLGDSALYLCASSLRGIAGFKETQYFGPGTRLLVL.

This chain connects TRBV5-4 to TRBJ1-3; D is unclear. Looked up from germline, CDR1 is SGHNT and CDR2 is YYREEE (reference sequence). The CDR3 has 15 amino acids. The ends were cut back, 2 bases at V and 0 bases at J, with 9 bases in the middle. CDR3 in amino acids: CASSFGLRSGNTIYF. The CDR3 DNA follows: TGTGCCAGCAGCTTTGGACTCCGCTCTGGAAACACCATATATTTT. The full variable domain, rest sourced from reference TRBV5-4 and TRBJ1-3, is ETGVTQSPTHLIKTRGQQVTLRCSSQSGHNTVSWYQQALGQGPQFIFQYYREEENGRGNFPPRFSGLQFPNYSSELNVNALELDDSALYLCASSFGLRSGNTIYFGEGSWLTVV.

V usage is TRBV7-2 and J usage is TRBJ1-3; D uncertain. The CDR3 has 11 amino acids. The V end was cut by 3 bases, the J end by 3 bases, with 0 bases between. CDR1 is SGHTA and CDR2 is FQGNSA in the germline V gene. The CDR3 DNA follows: TGTGCCAGCAGCTTTGGAAACACCATATATTTT. Its translation is CASSFGNTIYF.

The chain is built from TRBV5-6 and TRBJ1-2; no reliable D call. Deletions cut 4 bases from V and 3 bases from J, with 16 bases between. The germline CDR1 and CDR2 sequences are SGHDT and YYEEEE. The CDR3 runs to 15 residues. The CDR3 bases are TGTGCCAGCAGCGTCCTCTCCCTTGGGGACTATGGCTACACCTTC. Protein product: CASSVLSLGDYGYTF.

The chain couples TRBV11-3 to TRBJ2-5; D is possibly TRBD2 (6 bases). CDR3 length: 12 residues. V was pared by 5 bases and J by 5 bases, with 9 bases between. The germline V gene has CDR1 SGHNT and CDR2 YENEEA. In nucleotides, the CDR3 is TGTGCCAGCAGCCGGGACTCTGAGACCCAGTACTTC. Translation: CASSRDSETQYF.

This clone was detected only once. V gene TRBV6-6 combines with J gene TRBJ2-3; 10 bases map to TRBD2. Looked up from germline, CDR1 is MNHNY and CDR2 is SVGAGI (reference sequence). Trimming removed 4 bases from V and 5 bases from J; junction bases left unmatched: 6. This CDR3 region has 15 residues. The CDR3 DNA follows: TGTGCCAGCAGTTTCGTAGCGGGGGGTAGAGATACGCAGTATTTT. Translating it yields CASSFVAGGRDTQYF.

V usage is TRBV6-5 and J usage is TRBJ1-2, with a possible D match to TRBD1 (5 bases). Per germline, CDR1 MNHEY and CDR2 SVGAGI. The CDR3 runs to 15 residues. V lost 7 bases and J 5 bases, leaving 20 bases between the germline ends. CDR3 bases: TGTGCCAGCACGGCAGGGACTATGGCATCGTATGGCTACACCTTC. Translating it yields CASTAGTMASYGYTF.

This chain connects TRBV6-5 to TRBJ1-1; D unclear. Trimming removed 2 bases at V and 2 bases at J, with 6 bases between. This CDR3 is built from 13 residues. Germline values: CDR1 MNHEY, CDR2 SVGAGI. The CDR3 protein is CASSYMGNTEAFF. In DNA, the CDR3 is TGTGCCAGCAGTTACATGGGAAACACTGAAGCTTTCTTT.

The rearrangement links TRBV11-3 to TRBJ2-7; D is unresolved. V was clipped by 1 base and J by 6 bases, with 7 bases between them. The CDR3 length is 12 residues. CDR1 is SGHNT, CDR2 YENEEA, per germline. The CDR3 sequence is CASSLGPGEQYF. CDR3 nucleotides: TGTGCCAGCAGCTTAGGGCCGGGCGAGCAGTACTTC. The whole variable domain, remainder taken from reference TRBV11-3 and TRBJ2-7, is EAGVVQSPRYKIIEKKQPVAFWCNPISGHNTLYWYLQNLGQGPELLIRYENEEAVDDSQLPKDRFSAERLKGVDSTLKIQPAELGDSAVYLCASSLGPGEQYFGPGTRLTVT.

The V gene is TRBV27, the J gene TRBJ2-1; D remains ambiguous. This CDR3 spans 14 amino acids. Germline values: CDR1 MNHEY, CDR2 SMNVEV (reference sequence). Trimming cost V 2 bases and J 0 bases, with 5 bases left between them. CDR3 loop: CASSLGYSYNEQFF. As DNA, the CDR3 is TGTGCCAGCAGTTTAGGCTACTCCTACAATGAGCAGTTCTTC.

The gene calls are TRBV10-3 and TRBJ2-6; D remains ambiguous. Trimming took 0 bases from V and 4 from J, leaving 13 bases between them. CDR3 length equals 17 residues. Germline values: CDR1 ENHRY, CDR2 SYGVKD. CDR3 in amino acids: CAISESFSSPGANVLTF. DNA for the CDR3: TGTGCCATCAGTGAGTCGTTTTCGAGCCCCGGGGCCAACGTCCTGACTTTC.

The rearrangement joins TRBV6-1 to TRBJ2-5; D uncertain. Germline V gene lookup returns CDR1 MNHNS and CDR2 SASEGT. This CDR3 has 13 residues. Deletions cut 3 bases from V and 6 bases from J, with 11 bases between. The CDR3 bases are TGTGCCAGCAGTGAGTCAAGGCGGAAGACCCAGTACTTC. Amino acids: CASSESRRKTQYF.

The chain joins TRBV19 to TRBJ1-5, with D unclear. V lost 3 bases to trimming and J lost 3 bases, with 9 bases between them. This CDR3 has 14 residues. Germline-derived CDR1 and CDR2 are LNHDA and SQIVND (reference sequence). The CDR3 coding sequence is TGTGCCAGTAGTATTCGCGCCTACAATCAGCCCCAGCATTTT. It specifies CASSIRAYNQPQHF.

V is TRBV7-9 and J is TRBJ1-2, with D perhaps matching TRBD1 (6 bases). V lost 2 bases and J lost 7, with 8 bases in between. Germline V CDR1 and CDR2: SEHNR, FQNEAQ (reference sequence). The CDR3 loop spans 12 amino acids. In DNA form, the CDR3 reads TGTGCCAGCAGCTTAAGGGGGACTGGCTACACCTTC. The encoded protein is CASSLRGTGYTF.

This chain links TRBV28 with TRBJ1-2; tentatively, D is TRBD1 (5 bases). Germline V lookup: CDR1 MDHEN, CDR2 SYDVKM. Trimming pared 8 bases from V and 5 bases from J, leaving 15 bases between. CDR3 length equals 13 residues. The CDR3 region is CASLRGGTYGYTF. In DNA form, the CDR3 reads TGTGCCAGCCTACGGGGGGGGACTTATGGCTACACCTTC.

The CDR3: CASSPGISGGETQYF. The DNA of the CDR3 is TGCGCCAGCAGCCCTGGAATAAGTGGGGGTGAGACCCAGTACTTC. J is TRBJ2-5 and V is TRBV5-1; TRBD1 or TRBD2 may be the D gene (5 bases each). The CDR3 has 15 amino acids. Trimming removed 4 bases at V and 5 bases at J, with 18 bases between. Germline loops: CDR1 SGHRS, CDR2 YFSETQ. The entire variable domain, with the rest obtained from reference TRBV5-1 and TRBJ2-5, is as follows: KAGVTQTPRYLIKTRGQQVTLSCSPISGHRSVSWYQQTPGQGLQFLFEYFSETQRNKGNFPGRFSGRQFSNSRSEMNVSTLELGDSALYLCASSPGISGGETQYFGPGTRLLVL.

This chain links TRBV25-1 with TRBJ2-7; D unclear. This CDR3 spans 17 amino acids. Germline V gives CDR1 MGHDK, CDR2 SYGVNS. The V end lost 5 bases, the J end lost 0 bases, and 20 bases lay between the germline ends. The CDR3 protein is CASSPRTSALSSYEQYF. CDR3 DNA: TGTGCCAGCAGTCCCCGAACGAGTGCCCTAAGCTCCTACGAGCAGTACTTC.

The gene calls are TRBV7-2 and TRBJ2-3, with D possibly being TRBD1 (5 bases). The CDR3 is 18 amino acids. Germline V lookup: CDR1 SGHTA, CDR2 FQGNSA. V was pared by 5 bases and J by 0 bases, with 21 bases between. The chain's CDR3 is CASSLPSWGVSSTDTQYF. The CDR3 DNA reads TGTGCCAGCAGCCTCCCATCATGGGGCGTTTCTAGCACAGATACGCAGTATTTT. The complete variable domain, with remaining parts taken from reference TRBV7-2 and TRBJ2-3, reads GAGVSQSPSNKVTEKGKDVELRCDPISGHTALYWYRQSLGQGLEFLIYFQGNSAPDKSGLPSDRFSAERTGGSVSTLTIQRTQQEDSAVYLCASSLPSWGVSSTDTQYFGPGTRLTVL.

The gene calls are TRBV7-2 and TRBJ1-5, with 7 positions matching TRBD1. CDR3 size: 15 residues. Germline CDR1 is SGHTA and CDR2 is FQGNSA. V gave up 3 bases and J gave up 2 bases; unmatched junction bases: 4. CDR3 residues: CASSFTGTGNQPQHF. DNA for the CDR3: TGTGCCAGCAGCTTTACCGGGACAGGCAATCAGCCCCAGCATTTT.

This sequence joins TRBV5-4 and TRBJ1-6; D possibly corresponds to TRBD1 (5 bases). V gave up 4 bases and J gave up 0 bases, with 11 bases separating them. Germline V gene lookup returns CDR1 SGHNT and CDR2 YYREEE (reference sequence). This CDR3 has 16 residues. The CDR3 DNA reads TGTGCCAGCAGCCCATGGGGGAGCTCCTATAATTCACCCCTCCACTTT. This sequence encodes CASSPWGSSYNSPLHF.

The table lists this clone with a few counts. The chain recombines TRBV19 with TRBJ2-3; D ambiguous. Trimming took 5 bases from V and 3 from J, leaving 21 bases between them. Germline CDR1 LNHDA, CDR2 SQIVND (reference sequence). This CDR3 is built from 17 residues. This CDR3 reads CASSLFKTRMTTDTQYF. The CDR3 region has the DNA TGTGCCAGTAGTCTCTTCAAGACACGCATGACTACAGATACGCAGTATTTT.

On this clone itself: The sample carries other DNA sequences with the same CDR3. The rearrangement joins TRBV28 to TRBJ1-2; D remains unclear. The germline V gene has CDR1 MDHEN and CDR2 SYDVKM. Trimming pared 1 base from V and 8 bases from J, leaving 5 bases between. This CDR3 region has 11 residues. The CDR3 nucleotides read TGTGCCAGCAGTTTATCGAGGGGCTACACCTTC. Translating it yields CASSLSRGYTF.

The V call is TRBV9, the J call TRBJ2-2, with D possibly being TRBD2 (5 bases). Trimming pared 3 bases from V and 3 bases from J, leaving 12 bases between. The germline V gene has CDR1 SGDLS and CDR2 YYNGEE. CDR3 length: 15 amino acids. The CDR3 here is CASSEDWDYTGELFF. As DNA, the CDR3 is TGTGCCAGCAGCGAGGACTGGGATTACACCGGGGAGCTGTTTTTT.

The chain is built from TRBV7-3 and TRBJ2-1, with D perhaps matching TRBD2 (7 bases). The CDR3 length is 17 residues. V was shortened by 2 bases and J by 0 bases, with 14 bases between the two germline ends. Per germline, CDR1 SGHTA and CDR2 FQGTGA. The CDR3 loop reads CASSLAGGPRSYNEQFF. CDR3 in DNA: TGTGCCAGCAGCTTAGCCGGGGGGCCACGCTCCTACAATGAGCAGTTCTTC.

The chain combines TRBV28 with TRBJ1-4, with D tentatively TRBD1 (6 bases). This CDR3 is built from 15 residues. V was shortened by 6 bases and J by 1 base, with 12 bases between the two germline ends. From germline, CDR1 is MDHEN and CDR2 SYDVKM. The CDR3 nucleotides read TGTGCCAGCAGGTCCCGCAGGGGAACTAATGAAAAACTGTTTTTT. This encodes CASRSRRGTNEKLFF.

This rearrangement joins TRBV23-1 to TRBJ2-1; tentatively, D is TRBD2 (6 bases). TRBV23-1 is sorted into the ORF group, with uncertain function. The V end lost 4 bases, the J end lost 9 bases, and 22 bases lay between the germline ends. The CDR3 length is 16 residues. CDR3 protein: CASSPTAGCGEVEQFF. The CDR3 nucleotides are TGCGCCAGCAGTCCGACGGCGGGTTGTGGGGAGGTTGAGCAGTTCTTC.

The chain joins TRBV6-1 to TRBJ1-2; D call uncertain. V shed 6 bases and J shed 4 bases, with 9 bases lying between them. Germline CDR1 MNHNS, CDR2 SASEGT. CDR3 size: 12 residues. In DNA form, the CDR3 reads TGTGCCAGCAGACAGATGCCCTATGGCTACACCTTC. Translating it yields CASRQMPYGYTF.

V and J are TRBV27 and TRBJ2-3; TRBD1 aligns across 11 bases. V was clipped by 4 bases and J by 1 base; unmatched bases: 10. In germline, CDR1 is MNHEY, CDR2 SMNVEV (reference sequence). The CDR3 has 18 amino acids. In DNA, the CDR3 is TGTGCCAGCAGTTCGTGGACAGGGGGCCGATCCCGCACAGATACGCAGTATTTT. Protein product: CASSSWTGGRSRTDTQYF.